This TCR beta chain was captured in a study of blood T cell repertoires in COVID-19. Trimming pared 5 bases from V and 0 bases from J, leaving 14 bases between. CDR3 length: 16 amino acids. CDR1 and CDR2 from the germline V gene are LNHDA and SQIVND (reference sequence). The protocol was immunoSEQ multiplex PCR, while the TCRdb copy is restricted to in-frame clones and leaves out a portion. The repertoire holds fewer than 120,000 clones, with about 70% as singletons. A few counts support this clone. The specimen sequenced was peripheral blood. V gene TRBV19 combines with J gene TRBJ2-1, with D possibly being TRBD1 (6 bases). The clonotype originates from a woman aged 55-75 years with acute or convalescent COVID-19. In DNA form, the CDR3 reads TGTGCCAGTAGTCCTTGGCAGGGGAGCTCCTACAATGAGCAGTTCTTC. It specifies CASSPWQGSSYNEQFF.